One and the same sample provided the 18 T cell receptor beta chains below, sequenced in a study of blood T cell repertoires in COVID-19. Some clones are missing from TCRdb's copy, which holds only in-frame ones; the method was immunoSEQ multiplex PCR. In the table there are 130,000 to 150,000 clones, about 85% of which are singletons. The source material was peripheral blood. Source of these receptors: a woman aged 40 to 50 with active or convalescent COVID-19.

V gene TRBV20-1 combines with J gene TRBJ1-2; perhaps TRBD1 as D (6 bases). Trimming took off 8 bases at V and 6 bases at J, with 13 bases between the two ends. The CDR3 contains 11 residues. Germline assignment: CDR1 DFQATT and CDR2 SNEGSKA (reference sequence). This CDR3 reads CSFRGVHGYTF. CDR3 coding DNA: TGCAGTTTCAGGGGCGTACATGGCTACACCTTC.

J is TRBJ2-4 and V is TRBV2; D perhaps matches TRBD2 (5 bases). In germline, CDR1 is SNHLY, CDR2 FYNNEI. This CDR3 spans 13 amino acids. With 9 bases removed from V and 0 bases from J, the gap between germline ends came to 9 bases. The CDR3: CASMRVAKNIQYF. As DNA, the CDR3 is TGTGCCAGTATGAGGGTAGCCAAAAACATTCAGTACTTC. The entire variable domain, with the rest obtained from reference TRBV2 and TRBJ2-4, is as follows: EPEVTQTPSHQVTQMGQEVILRCVPISNHLYFYWYRQILGQKVEFLVSFYNNEISEKSEIFDDQFSVERPDGSNFTLKIRSTKLEDSAMYFCASMRVAKNIQYFGAGTRLSVL.

This chain uses TRBV14 with TRBJ2-7, with 11 bases fitting TRBD1. The CDR3 spans 15 residues. V gave up 2 bases and J gave up 2 bases; unmatched junction bases: 2. The germline V gene encodes CDR1 SGHDN and CDR2 FVKESK. The CDR3 DNA is TGTGCCAGCAGCCAAAGGACAGGGGGCCCCTACGAGCAGTACTTC. Translation: CASSQRTGGPYEQYF.

V usage is TRBV7-9 and J usage is TRBJ1-6; no clear D gene. Germline loops: CDR1 SEHNR, CDR2 FQNEAQ (reference sequence). Trimming removed 5 bases from V and 7 bases from J, with 9 bases in between. The CDR3 contains 13 residues. CDR3 region: CASSAPLNSPLHF. CDR3 nucleotides: TGTGCCAGCAGCGCCCCCCTAAATTCACCCCTCCACTTT.

This clone was counted a few times. The chain combines TRBV28 with TRBJ1-2; 9 bases fit TRBD1. Unmatched junction bases numbered 15, after V lost 6 bases and J lost 7 bases. The CDR3 consists of 16 residues. Per the germline V gene, CDR1 is MDHEN and CDR2 is SYDVKM. The CDR3 loop is CASSAGTGLFFGGYTF. The CDR3 DNA reads as TGTGCCAGCAGCGCCGGGACAGGGTTGTTTTTTGGTGGCTACACCTTC.

The chain uses TRBV24-1 and TRBJ2-1; D is perhaps TRBD2 (7 bases). Per germline, CDR1 KGHDR and CDR2 SFDVKD. V dropped 7 bases and J dropped 2 bases, with 14 bases sitting between them. The CDR3 has 15 residues. CDR3 region: CATSPGAGAYNEQFF. Written as DNA, the CDR3 is TGTGCCACCAGCCCGGGGGCGGGGGCCTACAATGAGCAGTTCTTC.

This chain uses TRBV30 with TRBJ1-3, with 9 bases fitting TRBD1. The germline V gene encodes CDR1 GTSNPN and CDR2 SVGIG (reference sequence). The V segment lost 5 bases and the J segment 4 bases; nucleotides outside the gene matches: 6. There are 14 residues in the CDR3. The CDR3 loop reads CAWGQGMGGNTIYF. CDR3 DNA sequence: TGTGCCTGGGGACAGGGGATGGGAGGAAACACCATATATTTT.

Of note for this clone: One end of the junction is discordant with germline, which a read error may explain. V usage is TRBV7-7 and J usage is TRBJ2-5, with D possibly matching TRBD1 (6 bases). Germline V lookup: CDR1 SSHAT, CDR2 FNYEAQ (reference sequence). This CDR3 has 15 residues. The CDR3 region is CASSSTTGPGETQYF. The DNA of the CDR3 is TGTGCTAGCAGCTCCACTACAGGGCCGGGGGAGACCCAGTACTTC.

The genes are TRBV5-1 and TRBJ1-1, with a possible D match to TRBD1 (6 bases). The CDR3 spans 15 residues. The V end lost 0 bases, the J end lost 4 bases, and 13 bases lay between the germline ends. Germline CDR1 is SGHRS and CDR2 is YFSETQ. The DNA of the CDR3 is TGCGCCAGCAGCTTGGTAGGGGGGAGGGCCACTGAAGCTTTCTTT. Translating it yields CASSLVGGRATEAFF.

This rearrangement joins TRBV9 to TRBJ2-1; 9 bases are a match to TRBD2. Per germline, CDR1 SGDLS and CDR2 YYNGEE. The CDR3 loop spans 17 amino acids. Losses at the gene ends were 3 bases for V and 8 bases for J; bases not matched to a gene: 15. CDR3 region: CASSAQPGLAGIDEQFF. CDR3 coding DNA: TGTGCCAGCAGCGCTCAACCGGGACTAGCCGGTATCGATGAGCAGTTCTTC.

This chain links TRBV3-1 (or the pseudogene TRBV3-2) with TRBJ2-2; D ambiguous. This CDR3 has 14 amino acids. Per the germline V gene, CDR1 is LGHDT and CDR2 is YNNKEL (reference sequence). Trimming left V 3 bases short and J 0 bases short, with 5 bases between. The CDR3, as DNA: TGTGCCAGCAGCCACTTTACGAACACCGGGGAGCTGTTTTTT. Translation: CASSHFTNTGELFF.

This chain joins TRBV10-1 and TRBJ2-3; TRBD2 aligns across 10 bases. Germline CDR1 is WNHNN and CDR2 is SYGVQD (reference sequence). CDR3 length equals 15 residues. V shed 0 bases and J 3 bases; nucleotides not matched to a gene: 0. As DNA, the CDR3 is TGCGCCAGCAGTGAGTCGACTAGCGGGACAGATACGCAGTATTTT. This sequence encodes CASSESTSGTDTQYF.

V and J are TRBV18 and TRBJ1-6, with a possible D match to TRBD1 (6 bases). Trimming cost V 3 bases and J 7 bases, with 22 bases left between them. The CDR3 spans 18 residues. Germline V gene data show CDR1 as KGHSH and CDR2 as LQKENI. The CDR3 DNA is TGTGCCAGCTCACCCCGGGTGGGACAATCACTTCGGAATTCACCCCTCCACTTT. It codes for CASSPRVGQSLRNSPLHF. Full variable domain (missing parts from reference TRBV18 and TRBJ1-6): NAGVMQNPRHLVRRRGQEARLRCSPMKGHSHVYWYRQLPEEGLKFMVYLQKENIIDESGMPKERFSAEFPKEGPSILRIQQVVRGDSAAYFCASSPRVGQSLRNSPLHFGNGTRLTVT.

J is TRBJ2-7 and V is TRBV10-3, with 8 positions matching TRBD1. The CDR3 runs 13 residues. Germline values: CDR1 ENHRY, CDR2 SYGVKD. J gave up 0 bases and V 7 bases, and 2 bases lay outside the gene matches. CDR3 amino acids: CAINGQGSYEQYF. The CDR3 coding sequence is TGTGCCATCAATGGACAGGGCTCCTACGAGCAGTACTTC.

The rearrangement joins TRBV30 to TRBJ1-1, with D possibly being TRBD1 (5 bases). From germline, CDR1 is GTSNPN and CDR2 SVGIG (reference sequence). CDR3 length: 14 amino acids. V lost 0 bases and J lost 1, with 9 bases in between. As DNA, the CDR3 is TGTGCCTGGAGTGTAGGGGTTACGAACACTGAAGCTTTCTTT. It is translated as CAWSVGVTNTEAFF.

The chain carries TRBV11-2 and TRBJ2-7; maybe TRBD1 (6 bases). Trimming took 1 base from V and 2 from J, leaving 9 bases between them. This CDR3 spans 14 amino acids. Germline values: CDR1 SGHAT, CDR2 FQNNGV. CDR3 region: CASSLADRPYEQYF. The CDR3 DNA reads as TGTGCCAGCAGCTTAGCCGACAGGCCCTACGAGCAGTACTTC.

The gene calls are TRBV18 and TRBJ2-7, with 7 positions matching TRBD2. Germline loops: CDR1 KGHSH, CDR2 LQKENI. Trimming at V came to 4 bases and at J to 0 bases, leaving 9 bases not matched to a gene. This CDR3 has 16 amino acids. The CDR3 bases are TGTGCCAGCTCACATGGACTAGGGTCGAGCTCCTACGAGCAGTACTTC. As protein: CASSHGLGSSSYEQYF.

J is TRBJ1-2 and V is TRBV11-2; D is ambiguous. V lost 6 bases and J lost 3, with 23 bases in between. The CDR3 loop spans 17 amino acids. Per the germline V gene, CDR1 is SGHAT and CDR2 is FQNNGV. CDR3 coding DNA: TGTGCCAGCAGGACTACACGCCGGGGTCCCCAGTACTATGGCTACACCTTC. Encoded protein: CASRTTRRGPQYYGYTF.